This passage covers 27 T cell receptor beta chains from one sample sequenced in a study of CD8 T cells in Susac syndrome. RNA in amounts of about 0.5 to 1 ug was reverse transcribed with random hexamers. MiXCR, applied by TCRdb to the immunoSEQ multiplex PCR reads, yields one record per CDR3 protein. The sample contains 350,000 to 550,000 distinct CDR3 sequences, more than 70% of which appear only once. Sequenced input: CD8+ T cells from PBMCs. These receptor sequences come from a human donor with multiple sclerosis.

The V gene is TRBV27, the J gene TRBJ2-5; no reliable D call. V lost 4 bases and J lost 5, with 14 bases in between. The CDR3 has 14 amino acids. Germline lookup yields CDR1 MNHEY and CDR2 SMNVEV (reference sequence). The CDR3: CASSSETAQETQYF. Here the CDR3 DNA reads TGTGCCAGCAGTTCCGAGACCGCCCAGGAGACCCAGTACTTC.

The rearrangement uses TRBV9 and TRBJ2-1; unclear D gene. V lost 0 bases to trimming and J lost 10 bases, with 14 bases between them. The CDR3 is 14 amino acids. In germline, CDR1 is SGDLS, CDR2 YYNGEE. The CDR3 reads CASSVGDGAWEQFF. CDR3 nucleotides: TGTGCCAGCAGCGTAGGAGACGGCGCCTGGGAGCAGTTCTTC.

The chain links TRBV29-1 to TRBJ1-1; 8 bases are shared with TRBD1. Germline loops: CDR1 SQVTM, CDR2 ANQGSEA. The CDR3 consists of 14 residues. V shed 2 bases, J shed 6 bases, and the junction held 8 bases outside the gene matches. CDR3 region: CSVEWGQAPSEAFF. The CDR3 DNA sequence: TGCAGCGTTGAATGGGGACAGGCCCCCTCTGAAGCTTTCTTT.

V usage is TRBV5-1 and J usage is TRBJ1-2; D gene uncertain. Between the trimmed V and J ends, which lost 5 bases and 4 bases, there was a span of 21 bases. CDR3 length: 16 amino acids. The germline gives CDR1 SGHRS, CDR2 YFSETQ. This CDR3 reads CASSQDSLGPIYGYTF. CDR3 coding DNA: TGCGCCAGCAGTCAGGACTCCCTAGGCCCGATCTATGGCTACACCTTC.

V usage is TRBV4-1 and J usage is TRBJ2-7, with TRBD1 matching 9 bases. Germline loops: CDR1 MGHRA, CDR2 YSYEKL. This CDR3 comprises 15 residues. With 2 bases clipped from V and 2 bases from J, the junction kept 4 bases outside the gene matches. The CDR3 spells CASSQPGTGTYEQYF. The DNA for the CDR3 is TGCGCCAGCAGCCAACCCGGGACAGGGACCTACGAGCAGTACTTC.

V and J are TRBV7-2 and TRBJ2-1; D may be TRBD1 (6 bases). Between the trimmed V and J ends, which lost 5 bases and 8 bases, there was a span of 19 bases. Germline CDR1 SGHTA, CDR2 FQGNSA. This CDR3 has 15 residues. The CDR3 is CASSTPSTGRDEQFF. DNA of the CDR3: TGTGCCAGCAGCACCCCTTCGACAGGACGGGATGAGCAGTTCTTC.

CDR3 in DNA: TGTGCCAGCTCACATCCGGGATCCTATCTCGACTATGGCTACACCTTC. The encoded protein is CASSHPGSYLDYGYTF. The chain recombines TRBV18 with TRBJ1-2; D is undetermined. Trimming cost V 4 bases and J 3 bases, with 18 bases left between them. This CDR3 region has 16 residues. Per the germline V gene, CDR1 is KGHSH and CDR2 is LQKENI. Looking up the rest from reference TRBV18 and TRBJ1-2 gives the full variable domain: NAGVMQNPRHLVRRRGQEARLRCSPMKGHSHVYWYRQLPEEGLKFMVYLQKENIIDESGMPKERFSAEFPKEGPSILRIQQVVRGDSAAYFCASSHPGSYLDYGYTFGSGTRLTVV.

This clonotype was seen just once. The chain joins TRBV5-4 to TRBJ2-5; D gene ambiguous. The CDR3 consists of 13 residues. Germline lookup yields CDR1 SGHNT and CDR2 YYREEE (reference sequence). V was pared by 3 bases and J by 1 base, with 7 bases between. The CDR3 DNA reads TGTGCCAGCAGCTGGGGTCTCCAAGAGACCCAGTACTTC. Translating gives CASSWGLQETQYF.

V and J are TRBV28 and TRBJ1-5, with D possibly matching TRBD1 (6 bases). CDR3 length equals 15 residues. V dropped 6 bases and J dropped 1 base, with 13 bases sitting between them. Germline lookup yields CDR1 MDHEN and CDR2 SYDVKM. In DNA form, the CDR3 reads TGTGCCAGCAGAAGGGGGGACGGGAGCAATCAGCCCCAGCATTTT. Protein: CASRRGDGSNQPQHF.

The chain has TRBV7-6 and TRBJ2-3, with D uncertain. The V end was cut by 0 bases, the J end by 2 bases, with 9 bases between. Germline V gives CDR1 SGHVS, CDR2 FNYEAQ. The CDR3 is 15 residues long. DNA of the CDR3: TGTGCCAGCAGCTTAGCGAACCAATACACAGATACGCAGTATTTT. This translates into CASSLANQYTDTQYF.

The V gene is TRBV28, the J gene TRBJ1-1, with 7 positions matching TRBD1. The CDR3 loop spans 12 amino acids. The germline CDR1 and CDR2 sequences are MDHEN and SYDVKM. With 11 bases clipped from V and 1 base from J, the junction kept 4 bases outside the gene matches. Here the CDR3 reads CAGQDRNTEAFF. CDR3 bases: TGTGCCGGACAGGACAGGAACACTGAAGCTTTCTTT.

This clonotype was found once. The genes are TRBV27 and TRBJ2-1; the D call may be TRBD1 or TRBD2 (5 bases each). CDR1 and CDR2 (germline): MNHEY, SMNVEV (reference sequence). Trimming removed 7 bases from V and 2 bases from J, with 15 bases in between. The CDR3 totals 15 residues. In nucleotides, the CDR3 is TGTGCCAGCACCTCCCCGGGGCCCGCCTACAATGAGCAGTTCTTC. Translating it yields CASTSPGPAYNEQFF.

The V call is TRBV3-1, the J call TRBJ1-1; D not resolved. V was shortened by 0 bases and J by 4 bases, with 12 bases between the two germline ends. CDR3 size: 15 residues. Germline V CDR1 and CDR2: LGHDT, YNNKEL (reference sequence). The CDR3 DNA sequence: TGTGCCAGCAGCCAAGATTTGGGTTTTGGCACTGAAGCTTTCTTT. It is translated as CASSQDLGFGTEAFF.

This clonotype was seen more than once but under ten times. The chain employs TRBV7-9 and TRBJ1-5, with D unresolved. This CDR3 spans 12 amino acids. The V end was cut by 5 bases, the J end by 7 bases, with 9 bases between. The germline gives CDR1 SEHNR, CDR2 FQNEAQ (reference sequence). CDR3 region: CASSPGLQPQHF. The CDR3 DNA follows: TGTGCCAGCAGCCCCGGATTACAGCCCCAGCATTTT.

This chain joins TRBV5-1 and TRBJ1-5, with TRBD1 matching over 7 bases. The CDR3 extends over 20 amino acids. Germline CDR1 is SGHRS and CDR2 is YFSETQ. V was clipped by 4 bases and J by 0 bases; unmatched bases: 19. CDR3 residues: CASSPGGIRDRDYSNQPQHF. The CDR3 DNA sequence: TGCGCCAGCAGCCCCGGTGGGATCCGGGACAGAGACTATAGCAATCAGCCCCAGCATTTT.

This clonotype has a single count. This sequence joins TRBV10-3 and TRBJ2-1; either TRBD1 or TRBD2 may supply D (5 bases each). Trimming left V 0 bases short and J 3 bases short, with 9 bases between. Germline loops: CDR1 ENHRY, CDR2 SYGVKD. This CDR3 spans 15 amino acids. The CDR3 sequence is CAISESGEDYNEQFF. The CDR3 DNA sequence: TGTGCCATCAGTGAGTCGGGGGAAGACTACAATGAGCAGTTCTTC.

This chain links TRBV6-2 or TRBV6-3 with TRBJ2-7, with 13 bases identical to TRBD2. The CDR3 loop spans 16 amino acids. The J segment lost 5 bases and the V segment lost 6 bases, leaving 10 bases of the junction unmatched. The germline CDR1 and CDR2 sequences are MNHEY and SVGEGT. CDR3 protein: CASSKLAGGPFNEQYF. The CDR3 nucleotides are TGTGCCAGCAGCAAACTAGCGGGGGGGCCTTTCAACGAGCAGTACTTC.

The genes are TRBV4-1 and TRBJ2-5; D unresolved. The V and J ends lost 2 bases and 3 bases respectively, with 4 bases between them. CDR3 size: 12 residues. Germline lookup yields CDR1 MGHRA and CDR2 YSYEKL. CDR3 nucleotides: TGCGCCAGCAGCCAACTTGAAGAGACCCAGTACTTC. Translating gives CASSQLEETQYF.

The rearrangement uses TRBV5-1 and TRBJ2-5; 11 bases map to TRBD1. Germline assignment: CDR1 SGHRS and CDR2 YFSETQ. CDR3 length: 14 amino acids. V lost 4 bases to trimming and J lost 10 bases; unmatched junction nucleotides: 9. The chain's CDR3 is CASSLGQGAEDQYF. The CDR3 DNA reads TGCGCCAGCAGCCTAGGACAGGGGGCTGAGGACCAGTACTTC.

The V call is TRBV15, the J call TRBJ1-5; TRBD1 is a possible D gene (5 bases). V lost 2 bases, J lost 1 base, and 12 bases lay in between. The germline V gene has CDR1 LNHNV and CDR2 YYDKDF (reference sequence). This CDR3 is built from 16 residues. The CDR3 coding sequence is TGTGCCACCAGCAGATGGGGGACCGCGAGCAATCAGCCCCAGCATTTT. It codes for CATSRWGTASNQPQHF.

This clonotype turned up a few times. This chain uses TRBV27 with TRBJ2-1, with D possibly matching TRBD2 (6 bases). Germline V gene data show CDR1 as MNHEY and CDR2 as SMNVEV (reference sequence). V lost 3 bases and J 4 bases, leaving 10 bases between the germline ends. The CDR3 consists of 14 residues. DNA of the CDR3: TGTGCCAGCAGTTTGTCGGGGGTATACAATGAGCAGTTCTTC. It yields the protein CASSLSGVYNEQFF.

The genes are TRBV30 and TRBJ2-3, with D perhaps matching TRBD2 (6 bases). The germline CDR1 and CDR2 sequences are GTSNPN and SVGIG (reference sequence). V lost 1 base to trimming and J lost 0 bases, with 23 bases between them. The CDR3 length is 19 residues. The CDR3 sequence is CAWSALLWGSGLSTDTQYF. CDR3 nucleotides: TGTGCCTGGAGTGCCCTCCTTTGGGGGAGCGGGTTGAGCACAGATACGCAGTATTTT.

The chain joins TRBV29-1 to TRBJ2-1, with D uncertain. The CDR3 has 16 residues. V lost 0 bases to trimming and J lost 4 bases, with 16 bases between them. Germline CDR1 and CDR2: SQVTM and ANQGSEA. DNA for the CDR3: TGCAGCGTTGAAGAAGGCCTGACCATGACTTACAATGAGCAGTTCTTC. Translation gives CSVEEGLTMTYNEQFF.

The chain is built from TRBV5-6 and TRBJ2-7, with TRBD2 as a possible D gene (6 bases). In germline, CDR1 is SGHDT, CDR2 YYEEEE. Trimming took off 2 bases at V and 2 bases at J, with 14 bases between the two ends. The CDR3 has 15 amino acids. The CDR3 sequence: CASSFGGKRPYEQYF. The CDR3 DNA reads TGTGCCAGCAGCTTTGGAGGGAAGCGACCCTACGAGCAGTACTTC.

The chain combines TRBV3-1 with TRBJ1-1; D unclear. This CDR3 spans 15 amino acids. The ends were cut back, 4 bases at V and 1 base at J, with 13 bases in the middle. Germline CDR1 is LGHDT and CDR2 is YNNKEL (reference sequence). The CDR3 sequence: CASSRRWRRNTEAFF. CDR3 coding DNA: TGTGCCAGCAGCCGAAGATGGAGACGGAACACTGAAGCTTTCTTT.

The V call is TRBV5-1, the J call TRBJ1-4; D gene uncertain. CDR1 is SGHRS and CDR2 is YFSETQ in the germline V gene. V was shortened by 4 bases and J by 6 bases, with 16 bases between the two germline ends. This CDR3 spans 15 amino acids. The CDR3 sequence: CASSNGRVSDEKLFF. CDR3 bases: TGCGCCAGCAGCAACGGCCGGGTCTCCGATGAAAAACTGTTTTTT.

The chain couples TRBV5-4 to TRBJ1-2; the D is unclear. V was clipped by 1 base and J by 3 bases, with 13 bases between them. This CDR3 has 15 residues. Germline CDR1 reads SGHNT; CDR2 reads YYREEE (reference sequence). CDR3 amino acids: CASSLSPDYYYGYTF. Written as DNA, the CDR3 is TGTGCCAGCAGCTTGTCGCCAGACTACTACTATGGCTACACCTTC.